A selection of T cell receptor beta chains follows, all from one sample in a study of shared clonotypes between healthy human individuals. Sequenced by immunoSEQ multiplex PCR; TCRdb stores in-frame clones only, minus some. Counted here are about 980,000 clones, approximately 80% occurring once; the ten biggest clones make up over 1.3%. The sequenced sample was memory CD4+ T cells sorted from blood. The receptors derive from a man aged 18 to 29 in good health. CDR3s include the opening cysteine and the closing phenylalanine or tryptophan. D genes are given only for firm matches. Clone size, where shown, is once, few, many, or a class for clones that have expanded.

clone_size d_call j_call v_call cdr3_nt cdr3_aa
NA NA TRBJ2-7 TRBV2 TGTGCCAGCACCAACCGTTACGAGCAGTACTTC CASTNRYEQYF
few TRBD2 TRBJ2-3 TRBV7-2 TGTGCCAGCAGCTCATTACTAGCGGGGGGCACAGATACGCAGTATTTT CASSSLLAGGTDTQYF
NA TRBD1 TRBJ2-7 TRBV28 TGTGCCAGCAGCAGGGACAGTCGCTCCTACGAGCAGTACTTC CASSRDSRSYEQYF
NA TRBD1 TRBJ2-2 TRBV6-5 TGTGCCAGCAGGAAACAGGGGGGCCCCGGGGAGCTGTTTTTT CASRKQGGPGELFF
NA TRBD1 TRBJ2-2 TRBV5-1 TGCGCCAGCAGGTGGGGACAGTCCCACACCGGGGAGCTGTTTTTT CASRWGQSHTGELFF
NA NA TRBJ2-1 TRBV7-2 TGTGCCAGCAGCTTAGGACAGACATACAATGAGCAGTTCTTC CASSLGQTYNEQFF
NA NA TRBJ1-4 TRBV4-3 TGCGCCAGCAGCCTCAGGGCAGGGACTAATGAAAAACTGTTTTTT CASSLRAGTNEKLFF
NA NA TRBJ1-1 TRBV29-1 TGCAGCGTTGAATCGAGGGTCAGCACTGAAGCTTTCTTT CSVESRVSTEAFF
NA TRBD2 TRBJ2-3 TRBV5-6 TGTGCCAGCACCCTGACTAGCGGGAGGGCCTCAGATACGCAGTATTTT CASTLTSGRASDTQYF
few NA TRBJ1-1 TRBV5-6 TGTGCCAGCAGCCCGGACAGCTGGACTGAAGCTTTCTTT CASSPDSWTEAFF
few TRBD1 TRBJ2-7 TRBV19 TGTGCCAGTAGTATGCAGGGGGCTGGTTACGAGCAGTACTTC CASSMQGAGYEQYF
NA NA TRBJ2-7 TRBV7-9 TGTGCCAGCAGCACGGGCTCCACACAGTACTTC CASSTGSTQYF
few NA TRBJ2-1 TRBV4-3 TGCGCCAGCAGCCAAGTTGGGGCAGGGACCTACAATGAGCAGTTCTTC CASSQVGAGTYNEQFF
NA TRBD1 TRBJ2-7 TRBV9 TGTGCCAGCAGCGTAGCCGGGACAGGGGTGTACGAGCAGTACTTC CASSVAGTGVYEQYF
NA TRBD2 TRBJ2-7 TRBV6-5 TGTGCCAGCAGTTACGTAACTAGCGGATTATACGAGCAGTACTTC CASSYVTSGLYEQYF
NA NA TRBJ2-4 TRBV21-1 TGTGCCAGCACCCCGATAAGGGAAAACATTCAGTACTTC CASTPIRENIQYF
NA NA TRBJ1-2 TRBV27 TGTGCCAGCAGTAGCCTAGGAGGAAGGGGTGGCTACACCTTC CASSSLGGRGGYTF
NA NA TRBJ2-7 TRBV7-2 TGTGCCAGCAGCTTAAAAGGGGGGGGCCCATACGAGCAGTACTTC CASSLKGGGPYEQYF
NA NA TRBJ2-2 TRBV27 TGTGCCAGCAGTCTAGAAGGGGGAGCCGGGGAGCTGTTTTTT CASSLEGGAGELFF
NA TRBD2 TRBJ2-5 TRBV11-2 TGTGCCAGCAGCTTAGGAACTAGCGGGAATGGTGAGACCCAGTACTTC CASSLGTSGNGETQYF
NA NA TRBJ1-5 TRBV27 TGTGCCAGCAGTTTTACCCGAACAGGGATCCTTACTCAGCCCCAGCATTTT CASSFTRTGILTQPQHF
NA NA TRBJ2-7 TRBV18 TGTGCCAGCTCACCGGGCCAGGGCGCTTACTACGAGCAGTACTTC CASSPGQGAYYEQYF
NA NA TRBJ1-2 TRBV6-6 TGTGCCAGCAGTTACGAGGCCAACTATGGCTACACCTTC CASSYEANYGYTF
NA TRBD1 TRBJ1-6 TRBV5-4 TGTGCCAGCAGCTTCGGACAGGGCAGCCTCAGCTCCTATAATTCACCCCTCCACTTT CASSFGQGSLSSYNSPLHF
few TRBD1 TRBJ2-1 TRBV13 TGTGCCAGCAGCCGGACAGGGGGCTACAATGAGCAGTTCTTC CASSRTGGYNEQFF
NA TRBD1 TRBJ2-2 TRBV12-5 TGTGCTAGTGGTTTGAACAGGGGCAACACCGGGGAGCTGTTTTTT CASGLNRGNTGELFF
NA NA TRBJ1-5 TRBV21-1 TGTGCCAGCAGCAAAGTCACGGGGCGGGTCAATCAGCCCCAGCATTTT CASSKVTGRVNQPQHF
NA TRBD2 TRBJ2-7 TRBV10-3 TGTGCCATCAGTGGCAGGGAGGGGCCCTACGAGCAGTACTTC CAISGREGPYEQYF
NA NA TRBJ2-3 TRBV7-9 TGTGCCAGCAGCTTACTTGGGATCCAAGGGACAGATACGCAGTATTTT CASSLLGIQGTDTQYF
few TRBD1 TRBJ2-7 TRBV29-1 TGCAGCGTTAGGACTCGACAGGGGCAATCCTACGAGCAGTACTTC CSVRTRQGQSYEQYF
NA NA TRBJ2-2 TRBV5-1 TGCGCCAGCAGTTTCGGACAGTTCACCGGGGAGCTGTTTTTT CASSFGQFTGELFF
NA NA TRBJ1-4 TRBV6-1 TGTGTTGCGGGCAGGGAACGGGAAAAACTGTTTTTT CVAGREREKLFF
NA TRBD2 TRBJ2-2 TRBV15 TGTGCCACCAGCGGGACTAGCGGGAGGTCTGGCGGGGAGCTGTTTTTT CATSGTSGRSGGELFF
many NA TRBJ1-4 TRBV19 TGTGCCAGTAGAGGTCAGGGAACTAATGAAAAACTGTTTTTT CASRGQGTNEKLFF
NA NA TRBJ1-3 TRBV19 TGTGCCAGTAGTTTGGCTCACTCTGGAAACACCATATATTTT CASSLAHSGNTIYF
few NA TRBJ2-2 TRBV4-1 TGCGCCAGCAGCCAAGATCCCCCCCAGGCTTCGAACACCGGGGAGCTGTTTTTT CASSQDPPQASNTGELFF
NA TRBD2 TRBJ2-7 TRBV5-1 TGCGCCAGCAGCTGGGGGAGGGGTTACGAGCAGTACTTC CASSWGRGYEQYF
NA TRBD1 TRBJ1-2 TRBV6-1 TGTGCCAGCAGTGCTCGACAGGGCTATGGCTACACCTTC CASSARQGYGYTF
once NA TRBJ1-5 TRBV30 TGTGCCTGGAGTACCCGACAGGCCGGCAATCAGCCCCAGCATTTT CAWSTRQAGNQPQHF
few NA TRBJ2-7 TRBV5-4 TGTGCCAGCAGCTTGGGGGCCTACGACTACGAGCAGTACTTC CASSLGAYDYEQYF
NA TRBD2 TRBJ2-1 TRBV25-1 TGTGCCAGCAGTTCGACTAGCGGGAGGGCTTATGAGCAGTTCTTC CASSSTSGRAYEQFF
NA NA TRBJ1-5 TRBV19 TGTGCCAGTACCAACAGGGTCGGCGGCAATCAGCCCCAGCATTTT CASTNRVGGNQPQHF